This passage covers 29 T cell receptor beta chains from one sample sequenced in a study of cytomegalovirus exposure and HLA in healthy donors (dated by TCRdb to 2016 to 2017). Library preparation employed the immunoSEQ multiplex PCR assay. Held by TCRdb, this immuneACCESS table contains in-frame sequences only and omits some clones. Under half of the omission traces to an unresolved V gene where checked; the cause of the rest is unknown. This sample holds approximately 110,000 clones; 88% were observed only once. The ten largest clones take up roughly 2.1% of the sample. Specimen: PBMCs. Source of these receptors: a woman aged 18-30 years in good health and CMV-seronegative.

The CDR3 region is CASSLGQGHQPQHF. CDR3 bases: TGTGCCAGCAGTTTGGGACAGGGCCATCAGCCCCAGCATTTT. This rearrangement joins TRBV27 to TRBJ1-5, with 9 bases aligning to TRBD1. This CDR3 has 14 amino acids. V shed 3 bases, J shed 5 bases, and the junction held 2 bases outside the gene matches. Germline CDR1 is MNHEY and CDR2 is SMNVEV (reference sequence).

V gene TRBV19 combines with J gene TRBJ2-2; TRBD2 matches 7 bases. The CDR3 is made up of 15 amino acids. V trimming: 4 bases; J trimming: 4 bases; junction bases outside the gene matches: 6. Germline V gives CDR1 LNHDA, CDR2 SQIVND (reference sequence). The CDR3 nucleotides are TGTGCCAGTAGTACCAGACTAGCTCCCACCGGGGAGCTGTTTTTT. Amino acids: CASSTRLAPTGELFF.

J is TRBJ2-1 and V is TRBV18, with 9 bases aligning to TRBD2. J lost 6 bases, V lost 0 bases, and 3 bases had no gene match. Germline V CDR1 and CDR2: KGHSH, LQKENI. The CDR3 sequence is 15 residues long. CDR3 residues: CASSPPSGSINEQFF. The CDR3 DNA reads TGTGCCAGCTCACCACCTAGCGGGAGCATCAATGAGCAGTTCTTC.

The chain employs TRBV11-2 and TRBJ2-1; D is unclear. Trimming left V 0 bases short and J 10 bases short, with 22 bases between. The CDR3 extends over 17 amino acids. Germline values: CDR1 SGHAT, CDR2 FQNNGV. The CDR3 sequence: CASSLDSRIAPRVEQFF. The CDR3 region has the DNA TGTGCCAGCAGCTTAGATAGCCGGATAGCCCCCCGAGTGGAGCAGTTCTTC.

J is TRBJ1-3 and V is TRBV9; 8 bases align to TRBD1. V lost 3 bases and J lost 7; bases outside the gene matches: 6. The CDR3 is 14 amino acids. CDR1 and CDR2 (germline): SGDLS, YYNGEE. CDR3 residues: CASSGTGFSNTIYF. CDR3 in DNA: TGTGCCAGCAGCGGGACAGGGTTTAGCAACACCATATATTTT.

This rearrangement joins TRBV6-6 to TRBJ2-7, with 10 bases aligning to TRBD2. Germline CDR1 and CDR2: MNHNY and SVGAGI (reference sequence). The V and J ends lost 6 bases and 3 bases, in that order; junction bases with no gene match: 8. The CDR3 is 15 residues long. The CDR3 is CASRPPASGSYEQYF. The CDR3 nucleotides read TGTGCCAGCAGACCCCCGGCTAGCGGGAGCTACGAGCAGTACTTC.

This rearrangement joins TRBV28 to TRBJ2-1; 10 bases line up with TRBD2. This CDR3 has 24 amino acids. V lost 2 bases, J lost 0 bases, and 25 bases stayed unmatched. Germline V gene lookup returns CDR1 MDHEN and CDR2 SYDVKM. CDR3 sequence reads: CASSLPPLEGSEGLALSSYNEQFF. DNA of the CDR3: TGTGCCAGCAGTTTACCCCCTTTGGAAGGTTCGGAGGGACTAGCGCTTAGCTCCTACAATGAGCAGTTCTTC.

V usage is TRBV7-9 and J usage is TRBJ2-3; the D gene is possibly TRBD2 (6 bases). The CDR3 totals 14 residues. CDR1 is SEHNR, CDR2 FQNEAQ, per germline (reference sequence). Trimming pared 11 bases from V and 0 bases from J, leaving 15 bases between. The CDR3 DNA reads TGTGCCCTGTTGGGGGACTGGAGCACAGATACGCAGTATTTT. It encodes CALLGDWSTDTQYF.

The V and J genes are TRBV13 and TRBJ2-1; TRBD2 agrees at 9 bases. The germline V gene encodes CDR1 PRHDT and CDR2 FYEKMQ (reference sequence). The V gene end was trimmed by 8 bases and the J gene end by 9 bases; junction bases not matched to a gene: 17. The CDR3 contains 16 residues. CDR3 sequence (DNA): TGTGCCAGCCGAAACCCGTTAGCGGGGGATTTGAGTGAGCAGTTCTTC. As protein: CASRNPLAGDLSEQFF. Complete variable domain (other parts from reference TRBV13 and TRBJ2-1): AAGVIQSPRHLIKEKRETATLKCYPIPRHDTVYWYQQGPGQDPQFLISFYEKMQSDKGSIPDRFSAQQFSDYHSELNMSSLELGDSALYFCASRNPLAGDLSEQFFGPGTRLTVL.

V is TRBV9 and J is TRBJ2-3, with 8 bases fitting TRBD2. CDR1 is SGDLS and CDR2 is YYNGEE in the germline V gene. The CDR3 sequence is 15 residues long. V dropped 1 base and J dropped 3; count of bases not matched to a gene: 4. The CDR3 loop reads CASSVWGGGTDTQYF. As DNA, the CDR3 is TGTGCCAGCAGCGTATGGGGCGGGGGGACAGATACGCAGTATTTT.

The rearrangement joins TRBV28 to TRBJ2-7; 7 bases line up with TRBD1. V shed 5 bases and J 2 bases; nucleotides not matched to a gene: 15. The germline V gene has CDR1 MDHEN and CDR2 SYDVKM. CDR3 size: 17 residues. The CDR3 DNA reads TGTGCCAGCAGTCCCAGACAGGGTCGAAATAGACCCTACGAGCAGTACTTC. This encodes CASSPRQGRNRPYEQYF. The full variable domain, completed using reference TRBV28 and TRBJ2-7, is DVKVTQSSRYLVKRTGEKVFLECVQDMDHENMFWYRQDPGLGLRLIYFSYDVKMKEKGDIPEGYSVSREKKERFSLILESASTNQTSMYLCASSPRQGRNRPYEQYFGPGTRLTVT.

The chain is built from TRBV2 and TRBJ1-5; 7 bases align to TRBD1. The CDR3 loop spans 14 amino acids. V dropped 7 bases and J dropped 5; count of bases not matched to a gene: 8. The germline V gene encodes CDR1 SNHLY and CDR2 FYNNEI. CDR3 DNA sequence: TGTGCCAGCACTACTGGACAGGATCATCAGCCCCAGCATTTT. This encodes CASTTGQDHQPQHF.

CDR3: CASSHVAGETGELFF. DNA for the CDR3: TGCGCCAGCAGCCATGTAGCGGGGGAGACCGGGGAGCTGTTTTTT. This chain uses TRBV4-3 with TRBJ2-2, with TRBD2 identical over 9 bases. After removal of 3 bases from V and 5 bases from J, the junction contained 4 bases not matched to a gene. The CDR3 loop spans 15 amino acids. Germline V gene sequence: CDR1 LGHNA, CDR2 YSLEER.

The rearrangement joins TRBV30 to TRBJ2-1, with a possible D match to TRBD2 (5 bases). CDR3 size: 13 residues. Germline CDR1 reads GTSNPN; CDR2 reads SVGIG (reference sequence). Deletions cut 1 base from V and 7 bases from J, with 11 bases between. In DNA, the CDR3 is TGTGCCTGGAGTGGCCTACTAGTAAATGAGCAGTTCTTC. Translating it yields CAWSGLLVNEQFF.

The gene calls are TRBV4-3 and TRBJ2-7; 7 nucleotides agree with TRBD1. Germline V CDR1 and CDR2: LGHNA, YSLEER. The CDR3 sequence is 13 residues long. The trim removed 3 bases at V and 3 bases at J, leaving 2 bases unmatched. The chain's CDR3 is CASSHRDSYEQYF. In DNA form, the CDR3 reads TGCGCCAGCAGCCATCGGGACAGCTACGAGCAGTACTTC.

This chain uses TRBV5-6 with TRBJ2-7; 7 nucleotides align to TRBD2. Germline loops: CDR1 SGHDT, CDR2 YYEEEE. The CDR3 length is 14 residues. Trimming removed 0 bases from V and 2 bases from J; junction bases left unmatched: 2. CDR3 protein: CASSLASGTYEQYF. CDR3 nucleotides: TGTGCCAGCAGCTTGGCTAGCGGAACCTACGAGCAGTACTTC. The full variable domain, in which reference TRBV5-6 and TRBJ2-7 provide the parts outside the CDR3, is DAGVTQSPTHLIKTRGQQVTLRCSPKSGHDTVSWYQQALGQGPQFIFQYYEEEERQRGNFPDRFSGHQFPNYSSELNVNALLLGDSALYLCASSLASGTYEQYFGPGTRLTVT.

This clone was recorded a few times. This chain joins TRBV25-1 and TRBJ1-1; D is ambiguous. The CDR3 is 13 residues long. Trimming took off 5 bases at V and 3 bases at J, with 10 bases between the two ends. Germline V gene lookup returns CDR1 MGHDK and CDR2 SYGVNS. The CDR3 nucleotides read TGTGCCAGCAGTCGAGGGTCGTACACTGAAGCTTTCTTT. Its protein is CASSRGSYTEAFF.

In this sample, this clone turned up a few times. CDR3 sequence (DNA): TGTGCCAGCAGTACCCGACTAGCGGGGGGGCCTGGCAATGAGCAGTTCTTC. This sequence encodes CASSTRLAGGPGNEQFF. The J gene is TRBJ2-1, the V gene TRBV27; 14 positions match TRBD2. CDR3 length equals 17 residues. CDR1 and CDR2 (germline): MNHEY, SMNVEV (reference sequence). Germline trimming cut 5 bases from V and 6 bases from J; bases unmatched to any gene: 9.

The V and J genes are TRBV28 and TRBJ1-6; D is unclear. V was trimmed by 7 bases and J by 4 bases, leaving 17 bases between them. The CDR3 has 16 residues. Germline CDR1 reads MDHEN; CDR2 reads SYDVKM. The CDR3 DNA follows: TGTGCCAGCAAATCTCGGGAAACAGTGTATAATTCACCCCTCCACTTT. Translated, it gives CASKSRETVYNSPLHF.

The rearrangement links TRBV4-2 to TRBJ1-1; 7 bases fit TRBD1. With 8 bases clipped from V and 6 bases from J, the junction kept 15 bases outside the gene matches. Germline V gene lookup returns CDR1 LGHNA and CDR2 YNFKEQ. The CDR3 consists of 15 residues. The CDR3 nucleotides are TGTGCCAGCCAGGCCCGCGAGGGGCAGGGGGCTGAAGCTTTCTTT. Its translation: CASQAREGQGAEAFF.

The table lists this clone with a count of one. The chain combines TRBV5-6 with TRBJ1-5, with 7 positions matching TRBD1. Unmatched junction bases numbered 6, after V lost 4 bases and J lost 2 bases. Germline CDR1 SGHDT, CDR2 YYEEEE. The CDR3 contains 15 residues. Written as DNA, the CDR3 is TGTGCCAGCAGCACCCGACAGGGTCGCAATCAGCCCCAGCATTTT. Residues: CASSTRQGRNQPQHF.

The chain links TRBV9 to TRBJ2-1; D is possibly TRBD2 (6 bases). The CDR3 loop spans 15 amino acids. Germline V gene data show CDR1 as SGDLS and CDR2 as YYNGEE. V was cut by 2 bases and J by 9 bases, with 18 bases left in between. The CDR3 region is CASSVRGQGGIEQFF. In DNA, the CDR3 is TGTGCCAGCAGCGTGCGAGGGCAGGGAGGAATTGAGCAGTTCTTC.

This chain links TRBV5-4 with TRBJ2-3; D is unresolved. The CDR3 length is 12 residues. V gave up 0 bases and J gave up 3 bases, with 2 bases separating them. In germline, CDR1 is SGHNT, CDR2 YYREEE (reference sequence). In DNA form, the CDR3 reads TGTGCCAGCAGCTTGGCAACAGATACGCAGTATTTT. Translating it yields CASSLATDTQYF.

This rearrangement joins TRBV7-9 to TRBJ2-7; D is possibly TRBD1 (6 bases). This CDR3 comprises 16 residues. Germline lookup yields CDR1 SEHNR and CDR2 FQNEAQ (reference sequence). The V and J ends lost 4 bases and 0 bases respectively, with 16 bases between them. The CDR3 protein is CASSSQPGTNSYEQYF. The CDR3 DNA sequence: TGTGCCAGCAGCTCCCAACCCGGGACAAACTCCTACGAGCAGTACTTC.

The chain recombines TRBV6-4 with TRBJ1-6; 7 nucleotides agree with TRBD1. CDR1 is MRHNA, CDR2 SNTAGT, per germline. This CDR3 has 18 residues. Losses at the gene ends were 2 bases for V and 0 bases for J; bases not matched to a gene: 7. The CDR3 here is CASSDQPGQTSYNSPLHF. The CDR3 DNA sequence: TGTGCCAGCAGTGACCAACCGGGACAGACCTCCTATAATTCACCCCTCCACTTT.

This clone turned up a few times. The CDR3 nucleotides read TGTGCCAGCAGTTGGAGTCGATCCTACAATGAGCAGTTCTTC. Amino acids: CASSWSRSYNEQFF. The chain carries TRBV11-2 and TRBJ2-1, with D uncertain. The V gene lost 6 bases and the J gene lost 1 base, with 10 bases spanning the gap. This CDR3 region has 14 residues. Per germline, CDR1 SGHAT and CDR2 FQNNGV.

The rearrangement joins TRBV6-6 to TRBJ1-2; unclear D gene. The CDR3 consists of 12 residues. Germline V lookup: CDR1 MNHNY, CDR2 SVGAGI (reference sequence). The V and J ends lost 7 bases and 4 bases respectively, with 10 bases between them. CDR3 region: CASTTLGYGYTF. The CDR3 DNA sequence: TGTGCCAGCACTACCCTTGGCTATGGCTACACCTTC.

This clone was detected only once. The rearrangement joins TRBV29-1 to TRBJ2-5; the match to TRBD2 covers 7 bases. Germline assignment: CDR1 SQVTM and CDR2 ANQGSEA. The junction had 6 bases not matched to a gene; V was cut back by 7 bases and J by 4 bases. This CDR3 contains 12 residues. The CDR3 reads CSAKAGRETQYF. The DNA of the CDR3 is TGCAGCGCCAAAGCGGGACGAGAGACCCAGTACTTC.

The rearrangement joins TRBV19 to TRBJ2-7; possible D gene TRBD1, 6 bases. CDR3 length: 16 amino acids. Germline V gene data show CDR1 as LNHDA and CDR2 as SQIVND (reference sequence). Trimming took off 5 bases at V and 2 bases at J, with 19 bases between the two ends. The CDR3 bases are TGTGCCAGTAGTCCGAACTGGGGAACAGGGACCTACGAGCAGTACTTC. Translation: CASSPNWGTGTYEQYF.